These T cell receptor beta chains were read from a single sample in a study of blood T cell repertoires in COVID-19. The protocol was immunoSEQ multiplex PCR, while the TCRdb copy is restricted to in-frame clones and leaves out a portion. The sample records around 20,000 clones, roughly 81% being singletons. Sequenced material: peripheral blood. All receptors derive from a human donor with active COVID-19. The donor label of this sample is uncertain. The conserved cysteine and the conserved F or W are not part of the CDR3 here. A D gene is named only where the DNA matches it firmly.

v_call	j_call	d_call	cdr3_aa
TRBV6-6	TRBJ1-3	TRBD1	ASSSGQGRNTIY
TRBV23-1	TRBJ1-2	.	ASSQSKRGAVGTYYGYT
TRBV20-1	TRBJ2-7	.	SASSGHEQY
TRBV13	TRBJ2-7	.	ASSLRGSRYEQY
TRBV5-4	TRBJ2-2	.	ASSSGTLASNTGELF
TRBV5-4	TRBJ2-1	TRBD1	ASSFGLGTGGYNEQF
TRBV27	TRBJ1-2	.	ASSLSGRWGGYT
TRBV11-3	TRBJ2-7	TRBD2	ASSHPPGGRYEQY
TRBV12-3/TRBV12-4	TRBJ1-2	.	ASNLGGGVGYT
TRBV29-1	TRBJ2-4	.	SVIERTLAKNIQY
TRBV13	TRBJ2-7	TRBD2	ASSLTAGGSSEQY
TRBV7-9	TRBJ2-7	TRBD2	ASGPSGSYEQY
TRBV5-6	TRBJ2-5	.	ASSSGARGETQY
TRBV18	TRBJ1-3	TRBD1	ASSDGTGGASGNTIY
TRBV5-1	TRBJ2-1	TRBD1	ASSLGGQSYNEQF
TRBV9	TRBJ1-3	.	ASSVGRASGNTIY
TRBV19	TRBJ2-3	.	ASRSGWSTDTQY
TRBV6-6	TRBJ1-1	.	ASRQVENTEAF
TRBV11-2	TRBJ2-2	TRBD2	ASSLASGRTGELF
TRBV11-1	TRBJ2-7	TRBD2	ASSYTSGGYEQY
TRBV19	TRBJ1-6	.	ASSRAQSSYNSPLH
TRBV7-9	TRBJ2-2	.	ASSLGTPNTGELF
TRBV11-3	TRBJ1-1	.	ASSTGLSNTEAF
TRBV6-5	TRBJ2-7	.	ASRKGVESSYEQY
TRBV4-1	TRBJ2-7	TRBD2	ASSPTLAGEYEQY
TRBV6-5	TRBJ1-6	TRBD1	ASRQGGNSPLH
TRBV6-1	TRBJ1-4	TRBD1	ASSEAGGNRGEKLF
TRBV2	TRBJ2-7	.	ASSGFDSSYEQY
TRBV4-1	TRBJ2-1	.	ATALRHGYNEQF
TRBV10-3	TRBJ2-3	TRBD2	AISVSGGWDTQY
TRBV7-2	TRBJ2-1	TRBD2	ASSFGLVNEQF
TRBV28	TRBJ2-4	.	ASSSTQLAKNIQY
TRBV6-4	TRBJ2-7	TRBD1	ASSGAWDRVTYEQY
TRBV28	TRBJ1-4	TRBD1	ASQDRGPEKLF
TRBV15	TRBJ2-5	TRBD2	ATSRVGRGTLQETQY
TRBV12-5	TRBJ2-2	.	ASLLPTNTGELF
TRBV13	TRBJ2-1	.	ASSLGIGDNEQF
TRBV4-1	TRBJ2-2	TRBD2	ASSRSPGLAGGPTGELF
TRBV2	TRBJ2-5	TRBD2	ASSTSGRVRETQY
TRBV6-5	TRBJ2-3	.	ASSYSLGPSDTQY
TRBV27	TRBJ2-1	.	ASSGGETYNEQF
TRBV6-6	TRBJ1-2	TRBD1	ASGNPTGGYGNGYT
TRBV30	TRBJ2-3	.	AASGGRTDTQY
TRBV27	TRBJ2-2	TRBD2	ASSGLAGGPHTGELF
TRBV12-3/TRBV12-4	TRBJ2-3	.	ASSFIDTQY
TRBV11-2	TRBJ1-6	.	ASSFTGKSPLH
TRBV7-2	TRBJ2-3	TRBD2	ASSLMSGRADTQY
TRBV10-3	TRBJ2-7	TRBD2	AIRVSGSSYEQY
TRBV18	TRBJ1-5	.	ASSPPAGLIGNQPQH
TRBV27	TRBJ1-3	.	ASSLHGGIGNTIY